Ten or more counts support the clone carrying this TCR beta chain. What it binds is not known. Germline loops: CDR1 DFQATT, CDR2 SNEGSKA (reference sequence). Trimming pared 3 bases from V and 2 bases from J, leaving 8 bases between. This CDR3 comprises 13 residues. Among the patients, none had received any treatment before thyroid surgery. This entry is derived from a study of metastatic and nonmetastatic thyroid tumors. Background on the study: For malignant and benign thyroid patients, tumor or nodule tissue and blood were the sources whose repertoires were compared. General study points: A significant increase in TCR beta diversity was reportedly seen in malignant thyroid tumors relative to benign nodules, in blood and tumor.

Per the study methods: The study built a papillary thyroid cancer distant-metastasis classifier from CDR3 differences across clinicopathological groups. TCRdb used MiXCR to call clones anew from the PCR reads. The V and J calls and clone size come from TCRdb's table, not from the authors' own analysis. The sample lists about 59,000 clones, 15% to 20% occurring once. Sequencing used blood. This rearrangement joins TRBV20-1 to TRBJ1-5; D not certain. The source of this sequence is a male donor with papillary thyroid cancer or a benign thyroid nodule (not recorded which). Some clones in this sample may be carry-over from other donors' samples. The CDR3 region is CSASWGGNQPQHF. In DNA, the CDR3 is TGCAGTGCTAGTTGGGGAGGCAATCAGCCCCAGCATTTT.